Sequencing of this T cell receptor (beta chain) was carried out in a study of blood T cell repertoires in COVID-19. Background on the study: COVID-19 samples collected from the United States, Italy and Spain covered acute and convalescent phases. In each case, the material was cDNA or gDNA derived from T cells, B-cell-depleted T cells, or PBMCs.

Per the authors' pipeline: Reference gene primer amplification gave estimated nucleated cell counts. Here immunoSEQ multiplex PCR was the method, and the copy in TCRdb shows in-frame clones only, minus some. The DNA gave D and trimming, while V, J and clone size come from that table. This repertoire shows 90,000 to 120,000 clones, about three quarters found once; its top ten account for about 4.3%. Sequenced: peripheral blood. The source of this sequence is a man aged 70 or older with acute or convalescent COVID-19.

CDR3 sequence: CASSEARGRGWPLRNTEAFF. The CDR3 bases are TGTGCCAGCAGTGAAGCGCGCGGCAGGGGGTGGCCACTGAGGAACACTGAAGCTTTCTTT. J is TRBJ1-1 and V is TRBV6-1; TRBD1 matches 7 bases. V trimming: 0 bases; J trimming: 1 base; junction bases outside the gene matches: 17. In germline, CDR1 is MNHNS, CDR2 SASEGT. CDR3 length: 20 residues.